What follows are 3 T cell receptor beta chains derived from one specimen sequenced in a study of cytomegalovirus exposure and HLA in healthy donors. Amplification used 60 Vbeta primers and 13 Jbeta primers. Clones were sequenced by immunoSEQ multiplex PCR, and TCRdb holds only the in-frame ones, with some missing. This sample has around 150,000 clones; about three fifths occur once, and the top ten carry about 2.9%. The specimen was PBMCs. These receptors all come from a woman aged 30 to 39 in good health and CMV-seropositive.

J is TRBJ1-5 and V is TRBV30, with 11 bases identical to TRBD1. V shed 0 bases, J shed 7 bases, and the junction held 5 bases outside the gene matches. CDR3 size: 15 residues. Germline CDR1 GTSNPN, CDR2 SVGIG (reference sequence). The CDR3 protein is CAWSVRDRGYQPQHF. The DNA for the CDR3 is TGTGCCTGGAGTGTAAGGGACAGGGGGTACCAGCCCCAGCATTTT.

The chain recombines TRBV6-1 with TRBJ1-5; D unresolved. Trimming left V 4 bases short and J 8 bases short, with 12 bases between. Germline CDR1 reads MNHNS; CDR2 reads SASEGT. This CDR3 comprises 13 residues. CDR3 DNA: TGTGCCAGCAGTGGAGGAGGAGGGAAGCCCCAGCATTTT. This sequence encodes CASSGGGGKPQHF.

The chain is built from TRBV7-9 and TRBJ2-2; the D gene is possibly TRBD2 (5 bases). Germline CDR1 SEHNR, CDR2 FQNEAQ (reference sequence). There are 15 residues in the CDR3. V lost 0 bases, J lost 5 bases, and 10 bases lay in between. The CDR3 DNA sequence: TGTGCCAGCAGCTTAGCAGGGCGAGGGACCGGGGAGCTGTTTTTT. Its translation is CASSLAGRGTGELFF.